This T cell receptor beta chain was documented in a study of blood T cell repertoires in COVID-19. Study in general: Acute-phase and convalescent COVID-19 samples originated in the United States, Italy and Spain. Sample material is recorded as cDNA or gDNA derived from T cells, B-cell-depleted T cells, or PBMCs.

V dropped 3 bases and J dropped 8 bases, with 16 bases sitting between them. The CDR3 is made up of 13 amino acids. Germline V lookup: CDR1 DFQATT, CDR2 SNEGSKA (reference sequence). Original methodology: Scientists estimated how many nucleated cells there were by amplifying reference gene primers. Using immunoSEQ multiplex PCR, the repertoire was profiled, and TCRdb retains in-frame clones only, with some absent. V, J and clone size were drawn from that table, and D and trimming were deduced from the DNA. The sample has approximately 170,000 clones, around four fifths seen once; the top ten hold around 20%.

The V gene is TRBV20-1, the J gene TRBJ1-2; D may be TRBD1 (6 bases). The receptor's source is a woman aged 70-85 years who had recovered from COVID-19. Material for sequencing was peripheral blood. The CDR3: CSASGGAGGGYTF. The CDR3, as DNA: TGCAGTGCTAGTGGGGGGGCCGGGGGGGGCTACACCTTC.